These 18 T cell receptor beta chains originate from one sample sequenced in a study of blood T cell repertoires in COVID-19. Only in-frame clones appear in the TCRdb table, and some are missing; sequencing was by immunoSEQ multiplex PCR. The sample records about 200,000 clones, 75% to 90% being singletons. Sequences were obtained from peripheral blood. All receptors derive from a woman aged 40-49 years with acute or convalescent COVID-19.

As DNA, the CDR3 is TGTGCCAGCAGGGTTGACAGGGCTCAAGGCTACACCTTC. Amino acids: CASRVDRAQGYTF. V is TRBV6-5 and J is TRBJ1-2; 7 positions match TRBD1. This CDR3 is 13 amino acids long. Germline-derived CDR1 and CDR2 are MNHEY and SVGAGI. V lost 6 bases and J lost 8; bases outside the gene matches: 9.

The CDR3 spells CASSQKTSPYGYTF. CDR3 bases: TGTGCCAGCAGTCAAAAGACAAGCCCTTATGGCTACACCTTC. The chain is built from TRBV6-5 and TRBJ1-2; D gene ambiguous. CDR3 size: 14 residues. V gave up 5 bases and J gave up 5 bases, with 15 bases separating them. The germline V gene encodes CDR1 MNHEY and CDR2 SVGAGI.

The chain has TRBV2 and TRBJ1-2, with unresolved D. The length of the CDR3 is 10 residues. Trimming left V 8 bases short and J 8 bases short, with 9 bases between. Germline CDR1 reads SNHLY; CDR2 reads FYNNEI. The CDR3 DNA is TGTGCCAGCCGGGGATTAGGCTACACCTTC. This translates into CASRGLGYTF.

The chain has TRBV9 and TRBJ2-3; 8 bases are a match to TRBD2. The germline gives CDR1 SGDLS, CDR2 YYNGEE. The CDR3 totals 17 residues. V lost 2 bases, J lost 2 bases, and 10 bases stayed unmatched. The CDR3 loop reads CASSVGQSGGLTDTQYF. The CDR3 DNA follows: TGTGCCAGCAGCGTCGGACAGAGCGGGGGCCTCACAGATACGCAGTATTTT.

The chain uses TRBV12-5 and TRBJ2-2, with 8 nucleotides matching TRBD1. CDR1 and CDR2 from the germline V gene are LGHNT and FRNRAP. The CDR3 spans 16 residues. J was trimmed by 8 bases and V by 6 bases; bases with no gene match: 14. As DNA, the CDR3 is TGTGCTAGTGGCCGGACCGGGACAGGCCTGGGAGGGGAGCTGTTTTTT. The encoded protein is CASGRTGTGLGGELFF.

The chain employs TRBV6-5 and TRBJ1-2; D is possibly TRBD1 (5 bases). This CDR3 has 14 residues. V lost 6 bases to trimming and J lost 4 bases, with 15 bases between them. Germline V CDR1 and CDR2: MNHEY, SVGAGI. DNA of the CDR3: TGTGCCAGCAGCCCGAGGGTGGGGGGCTATGGCTACACCTTC. As protein: CASSPRVGGYGYTF.

The chain combines TRBV15 with TRBJ1-1; the D is unclear. V lost 1 base, J lost 0 bases, and 6 bases lay in between. Looked up from germline, CDR1 is LNHNV and CDR2 is YYDKDF (reference sequence). The CDR3 has 14 amino acids. For the CDR3, the DNA is TGTGCCACCAGCAGAGGACAACTGAACACTGAAGCTTTCTTT. Translating gives CATSRGQLNTEAFF.

The gene calls are TRBV5-5 and TRBJ1-3; no reliable D call. The CDR3 is made up of 15 amino acids. Germline CDR1 SGHKS, CDR2 YYEKEE (reference sequence). Trimming took off 3 bases at V and 0 bases at J, with 10 bases between the two ends. The CDR3 reads CASSSKRLSGNTIYF. The CDR3 DNA follows: TGTGCCAGCAGCTCCAAAAGACTCTCTGGAAACACCATATATTTT.

Concerning this clone itself: The same CDR3 can be traced to other DNA sequences in this sample. The DNA for the CDR3 is TGTGCCAGTAGTCCCGGACAGGGGAACTATGGCTACACCTTC. Protein: CASSPGQGNYGYTF. The J gene is TRBJ1-2, the V gene TRBV19; 9 positions agree with TRBD1. The CDR3 consists of 14 residues. Germline lookup yields CDR1 LNHDA and CDR2 SQIVND (reference sequence). Germline trimming cut 5 bases from V and 2 bases from J; bases unmatched to any gene: 3.

The J gene is TRBJ2-5, the V gene TRBV10-3; the match to TRBD1 covers 7 bases. Germline CDR1 is ENHRY and CDR2 is SYGVKD. This CDR3 contains 13 residues. The ends lost 5 bases at V and 3 bases at J; junction bases unmatched: 3. The CDR3 DNA reads as TGTGCCATCAGTCCTGGGACAGAAGAGACCCAGTACTTC. Translated: CAISPGTEETQYF.

This chain connects TRBV9 to TRBJ2-6; tentatively, D is TRBD1 (6 bases). Trimming took 0 bases from V and 2 from J, leaving 9 bases between them. The CDR3 runs to 16 residues. Germline V gene data show CDR1 as SGDLS and CDR2 as YYNGEE. The CDR3 region is CASSVVSGAGANVLTF. In DNA, the CDR3 is TGTGCCAGCAGCGTAGTTTCAGGGGCTGGGGCCAACGTCCTGACTTTC. The full variable domain, its missing parts supplied by reference TRBV9 and TRBJ2-6, is DSGVTQTPKHLITATGQRVTLRCSPRSGDLSVYWYQQSLDQGLQFLIQYYNGEERAKGNILERFSAQQFPDLHSELNLSSLELGDSALYFCASSVVSGAGANVLTFGAGSRLTVL.

This clone has a handful of counts. The chain recombines TRBV7-2 with TRBJ1-1; TRBD1 agrees at 9 bases. The CDR3 is made up of 13 amino acids. Trimming removed 5 bases from V and 3 bases from J; junction bases left unmatched: 1. The germline V gene encodes CDR1 SGHTA and CDR2 FQGNSA. The CDR3 DNA follows: TGTGCCAGCAGCACAGGGGGCGACACTGAAGCTTTCTTT. It yields the protein CASSTGGDTEAFF.

CDR3 nucleotide sequence: TGCAGCGTTGAAATTAAGGTCAGGGCCGAGCAGTACGTC. Translation: CSVEIKVRAEQYV. The rearrangement uses TRBV29-1 and TRBJ2-7, with D possibly being TRBD1 (5 bases). V lost 2 bases to trimming and J lost 6 bases, with 14 bases between them. The CDR3 covers 13 residues. CDR1 SQVTM and CDR2 ANQGSEA come from the germline V gene.

DNA of the CDR3: TGCGCCAGCAGCTCGGGACAGGGGGCAGGTGGAAACACTGAAGCTTTCTTT. This translates into CASSSGQGAGGNTEAFF. The chain combines TRBV5-1 with TRBJ1-1, with 12 positions matching TRBD1. Per the germline V gene, CDR1 is SGHRS and CDR2 is YFSETQ. The CDR3 loop spans 17 amino acids. J was trimmed by 2 bases and V by 3 bases; bases with no gene match: 8.

The genes are TRBV7-8 and TRBJ1-1; tentatively, D is TRBD1 (5 bases). Germline V gives CDR1 SGHVS, CDR2 FQNEAQ. V lost 5 bases and J lost 3, with 19 bases in between. The CDR3 has 16 amino acids. The CDR3 reads CASSPRIGHKYTEAFF. For the CDR3, the DNA is TGTGCCAGCAGCCCCCGGATTGGACACAAATACACTGAAGCTTTCTTT.

This chain uses TRBV2 with TRBJ1-2; D is unclear. The germline V and J ends were trimmed by 3 bases and 4 bases, with 15 bases remaining between them. Germline values: CDR1 SNHLY, CDR2 FYNNEI. The CDR3 sequence is 15 residues long. The CDR3 region is CASSDSPAASYGYTF. The CDR3 DNA is TGTGCCAGCAGTGATAGTCCCGCTGCGAGCTATGGCTACACCTTC.

This chain links TRBV11-2 with TRBJ2-7, with 12 bases lining up with TRBD2. The length of the CDR3 is 13 residues. Germline assignment: CDR1 SGHAT and CDR2 FQNNGV. With V trimmed by 6 bases and J by 7 bases, 4 bases remained unmatched. CDR3 protein: CASSSSGGGEQYV. Here the CDR3 DNA reads TGTGCCAGCAGTTCTAGCGGGGGGGGAGAGCAGTACGTC.

The genes are TRBV11-2 and TRBJ1-5; D is possibly TRBD1 (6 bases). The CDR3 consists of 14 residues. Germline CDR1 is SGHAT and CDR2 is FQNNGV. With 8 bases removed from V and 4 bases from J, the gap between germline ends came to 15 bases. CDR3 protein: CASGGRGVNQPQHF. DNA of the CDR3: TGTGCCAGCGGCGGGAGGGGGGTAAATCAGCCCCAGCATTTT.